Reported below is one T cell receptor (beta chain). Its antigen is currently unknown. Everyone who gave samples was a healthy Caucasian. MiXCR, applied by TCRdb to the 5' RACE reads, yields one record per CDR3 protein. The sample yields around 370,000 distinct CDR3 sequences, roughly 9% seen once. These data are taken from a study of identical twins. Study observations and caveats: Cord blood beta clonotypes that were abundant carried fewer insertions, and memory repertoires showed no such trend. Within monozygotic twins, out-of-frame TCR alpha sharing was underestimated by the models. Out-of-frame alpha sequences common to twins exhibited a surplus of low generation probability.

V was pared by 5 bases and J by 6 bases, with 7 bases of the junction left unmatched. The germline V gene has CDR1 KGHSY and CDR2 FQNENV. CDR3 size: 15 residues. The sequenced material came from naive T cells sorted from blood. This sequence joins TRBV16 and TRBJ1-4; 9 bases align to TRBD1. The sequence derives from a woman aged 50 to 60 in good health. Written as DNA, the CDR3 is TGTGCCAGCAGCTCCTCACAGGGGGCACATGAAAAACTGTTTTTT. As protein: CASSSSQGAHEKLFF.